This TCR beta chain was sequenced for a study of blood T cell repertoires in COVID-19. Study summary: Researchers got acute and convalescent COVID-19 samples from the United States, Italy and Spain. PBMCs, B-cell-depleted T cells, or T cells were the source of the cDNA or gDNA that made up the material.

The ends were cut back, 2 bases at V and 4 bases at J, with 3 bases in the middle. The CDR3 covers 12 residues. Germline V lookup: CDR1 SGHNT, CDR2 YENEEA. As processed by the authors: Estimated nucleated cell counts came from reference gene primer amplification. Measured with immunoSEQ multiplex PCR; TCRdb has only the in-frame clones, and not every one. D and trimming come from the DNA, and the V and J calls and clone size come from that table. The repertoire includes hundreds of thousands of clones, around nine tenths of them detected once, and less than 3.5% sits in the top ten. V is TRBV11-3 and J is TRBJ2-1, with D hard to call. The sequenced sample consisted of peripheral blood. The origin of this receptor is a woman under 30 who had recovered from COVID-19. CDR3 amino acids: CASSLSYNEQFF. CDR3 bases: TGTGCCAGCAGCTTATCATACAATGAGCAGTTCTTC.